The next 26 T cell receptor beta chains were all read from a single sample in a study of blood T cell repertoires in COVID-19. Libraries were prepared by immunoSEQ multiplex PCR; TCRdb keeps only in-frame clonotypes and omits some of them. The sample includes about 150,000 clones, 75% to 85% seen only once; the top ten take 5%. The sequenced sample was peripheral blood. These receptors were collected from a woman in her 50s with acute or convalescent COVID-19.

The gene calls are TRBV3-1 (or the pseudogene TRBV3-2) and TRBJ2-6, with unresolved D. The V gene lost 0 bases and the J gene lost 1 base, with 4 bases spanning the gap. This CDR3 region has 15 residues. Germline V gene sequence: CDR1 LGHDT, CDR2 YNNKEL (reference sequence). For the CDR3, the DNA is TGTGCCAGCAGCCAAGATCTTTCTGGGGCCAACGTCCTGACTTTC. Translating it yields CASSQDLSGANVLTF.

This chain connects TRBV5-1 to TRBJ2-7; 9 bases map to TRBD1. This CDR3 region has 15 residues. V shed 3 bases and J 5 bases; nucleotides not matched to a gene: 9. Germline values: CDR1 SGHRS, CDR2 YFSETQ. The CDR3 DNA follows: TGCGCCAGCAGCTCCCTAGAACAGGGGGCGGACGAGCAGTACTTC. Its translation: CASSSLEQGADEQYF.

The rearrangement links TRBV14 to TRBJ1-1; D might be TRBD1 (6 bases). The germline gives CDR1 SGHDN, CDR2 FVKESK. V was cut by 3 bases and J by 4 bases, with 24 bases left in between. This CDR3 contains 18 residues. CDR3 nucleotide sequence: TGTGCCAGCAGCCAGTTTGCAGGGACAAGGAACCGGGGCACTGAAGCTTTCTTT. It encodes CASSQFAGTRNRGTEAFF.

The J gene is TRBJ1-1, the V gene TRBV3-1 (or the pseudogene TRBV3-2); TRBD1 matches at 8 bases. Losses at the gene ends were 4 bases for V and 5 bases for J; bases not matched to a gene: 12. The CDR3 extends over 16 amino acids. Germline V gene sequence: CDR1 LGHDT, CDR2 YNNKEL (reference sequence). The CDR3: CASSPGTGRYWTEAFF. CDR3 nucleotide sequence: TGTGCCAGCAGCCCCGGGACAGGCAGATATTGGACTGAAGCTTTCTTT.

The chain uses TRBV21-1 and TRBJ2-7; the table calls TRBD2, which could not be checked here. TRBV21-1 is a recognized pseudogene. This CDR3 spans 14 amino acids. The CDR3 protein is CASSPVGGAHEQYF. The DNA of the CDR3 is TGTGCCAGCAGCCCCGTGGGGGGGGCCCACGAGCAGTACTTC.

This clone has just a few counts. The CDR3 region is CASSQTLGGGRRDTQYF. CDR3 nucleotides: TGCGCCAGCAGCCAAACCCTCGGGGGGGGGCGGCGAGATACGCAGTATTTT. V usage is TRBV5-1 and J usage is TRBJ2-3, with 8 bases that match TRBD2. This CDR3 comprises 17 residues. J was trimmed by 5 bases and V by 4 bases; bases with no gene match: 15. Germline V gene data show CDR1 as SGHRS and CDR2 as YFSETQ. The full variable domain, in which reference TRBV5-1 and TRBJ2-3 provide the parts outside the CDR3, is KAGVTQTPRYLIKTRGQQVTLSCSPISGHRSVSWYQQTPGQGLQFLFEYFSETQRNKGNFPGRFSGRQFSNSRSEMNVSTLELGDSALYLCASSQTLGGGRRDTQYFGPGTRLTVL.

The table lists this clone with a few counts. The V call is TRBV14, the J call TRBJ1-2; 9 bases map to TRBD1. The CDR3 runs 14 residues. The V gene's germline CDR1 is SGHDN and CDR2 FVKESK. The ends lost 4 bases at V and 4 bases at J; junction bases unmatched: 4. The CDR3 bases are TGTGCCAGCAGCCCTGGACAGGGGAGCTATGGCTACACCTTC. As protein: CASSPGQGSYGYTF.

This clone appeared once. The rearrangement joins TRBV6-5 to TRBJ2-7; tentatively, D is TRBD2 (5 bases). The germline CDR1 and CDR2 sequences are MNHEY and SVGAGI. This CDR3 comprises 15 residues. V lost 5 bases and J lost 2, with 16 bases in between. The CDR3 here is CASSTLVPPPYEQYF. For the CDR3, the DNA is TGTGCCAGCAGTACACTAGTTCCCCCTCCCTACGAGCAGTACTTC.

V gene TRBV19 combines with J gene TRBJ1-4, with TRBD1 matching 9 bases. CDR1 LNHDA and CDR2 SQIVND come from the germline V gene (reference sequence). V lost 8 bases to trimming and J lost 9 bases; unmatched junction nucleotides: 10. The CDR3 loop spans 14 amino acids. DNA for the CDR3: TGTGCCAGTGATCAACCGGGACAGGGACAAAAACTGTTTTTT. Translating it yields CASDQPGQGQKLFF.

This chain joins TRBV6-2 or TRBV6-3 and TRBJ1-5; D is unresolved. V lost 2 bases and J 1 base, leaving 12 bases between the germline ends. The CDR3 contains 16 residues. The germline gives CDR1 MNHEY, CDR2 SVGEGT. The DNA for the CDR3 is TGTGCCAGCAGTTACAGACCCCCCGGGAGCAATCAGCCCCAGCATTTT. Translating gives CASSYRPPGSNQPQHF.

This clone was recorded at least ten times. Other DNA sequences within the sample encode an identical CDR3. V usage is TRBV7-2 and J usage is TRBJ1-6; TRBD1 is a possible D gene (5 bases). Germline CDR1 and CDR2: SGHTA and FQGNSA. There are 13 residues in the CDR3. Trimming removed 3 bases from V and 10 bases from J, with 10 bases in between. CDR3 sequence (DNA): TGTGCCAGCAGCTTGCAGGGAAACTCACCCCTCCACTTT. This codes for CASSLQGNSPLHF.

The chain links TRBV28 to TRBJ2-1; 13 bases agree with TRBD2. The CDR3 length is 17 residues. Looked up from germline, CDR1 is MDHEN and CDR2 is SYDVKM. The junction had 4 bases not matched to a gene; V was cut back by 5 bases and J by 0 bases. In DNA form, the CDR3 reads TGTGCCAGCAGTCCTTGGACTAGCGGGGGCTCCTACAATGAGCAGTTCTTC. This encodes CASSPWTSGGSYNEQFF.

The chain links TRBV7-9 to TRBJ1-4, with D maybe TRBD1 (5 bases). The CDR3 runs 12 residues. Germline CDR1 is SEHNR and CDR2 is FQNEAQ (reference sequence). V was cut by 3 bases and J by 7 bases, with 6 bases left in between. This CDR3 reads CASSLQGEKLFF. CDR3 sequence (DNA): TGTGCCAGCAGCTTGCAGGGTGAAAAACTGTTTTTT.

This chain joins TRBV28 and TRBJ2-1; 11 bases agree with TRBD2. Germline CDR1 reads MDHEN; CDR2 reads SYDVKM. Germline trimming cut 7 bases from V and 10 bases from J; bases unmatched to any gene: 6. The CDR3 consists of 13 residues. CDR3 sequence: CASNSGGAREQFF. The CDR3 DNA reads TGTGCCAGCAATAGCGGGGGGGCCAGGGAGCAGTTCTTC. Supplemented by reference TRBV28 and TRBJ2-1, the full variable domain reads DVKVTQSSRYLVKRTGEKVFLECVQDMDHENMFWYRQDPGLGLRLIYFSYDVKMKEKGDIPEGYSVSREKKERFSLILESASTNQTSMYLCASNSGGAREQFFGPGTRLTVL.

The chain uses TRBV6-6 and TRBJ1-3; D remains ambiguous. CDR1 is MNHNY, CDR2 SVGAGI, per germline (reference sequence). This CDR3 is 13 amino acids long. Between the trimmed V and J ends, which lost 7 bases and 3 bases, there was a span of 10 bases. The CDR3: CASNAVGGNTIYF. As DNA, the CDR3 is TGTGCCAGCAACGCAGTTGGTGGAAACACCATATATTTT.

This clone has just one count. J is TRBJ2-3 and V is TRBV19; no clear D gene. Germline V CDR1 and CDR2: LNHDA, SQIVND (reference sequence). The length of the CDR3 is 11 residues. Trimming removed 5 bases at V and 6 bases at J, with 6 bases between. DNA of the CDR3: TGTGCCAGTAGTTCCATGGATACGCAGTATTTT. Its translation: CASSSMDTQYF.

The rearrangement uses TRBV27 and TRBJ1-3, with TRBD1 matching 9 bases. CDR3 size: 15 residues. Germline CDR1 MNHEY, CDR2 SMNVEV (reference sequence). Unmatched junction bases numbered 5, after V lost 4 bases and J lost 4 bases. Here the CDR3 reads CASSWSGQGGNTIYF. Here the CDR3 DNA reads TGTGCCAGCAGTTGGTCCGGACAGGGGGGAAACACCATATATTTT.

J is TRBJ1-1 and V is TRBV5-8; D unresolved. In germline, CDR1 is SGHTS, CDR2 YDEGEE. There are 14 residues in the CDR3. V was clipped by 1 base and J by 1 base, with 8 bases between them. CDR3 protein: CASSLRPGNTEAFF. The CDR3 nucleotides read TGTGCCAGCAGCTTGCGCCCAGGGAACACTGAAGCTTTCTTT.

V gene TRBV25-1 combines with J gene TRBJ2-7; D might be TRBD1 (5 bases). The V and J ends lost 3 bases and 2 bases respectively, with 14 bases between them. Germline V gene data show CDR1 as MGHDK and CDR2 as SYGVNS. The CDR3 runs to 15 residues. The CDR3 reads CASSDGHSRAYEQYF. CDR3 DNA sequence: TGTGCCAGCAGTGATGGACACTCAAGGGCCTACGAGCAGTACTTC.

The chain links TRBV5-4 to TRBJ2-1; TRBD2 aligns across 7 bases. The CDR3 is made up of 14 amino acids. Germline-derived CDR1 and CDR2 are SGHNT and YYREEE (reference sequence). J lost 4 bases, V lost 3 bases, and 4 bases had no gene match. The CDR3 is CASSSGGVYNEQFF. DNA of the CDR3: TGTGCCAGCAGCTCTGGGGGGGTATACAATGAGCAGTTCTTC.

V gene TRBV6-2 or TRBV6-3 combines with J gene TRBJ1-5; D remains ambiguous. Germline V gene sequence: CDR1 MNHEY, CDR2 SVGEGT. The V and J ends lost 1 base and 1 base respectively, with 8 bases between them. This CDR3 region has 15 residues. This CDR3 reads CASSYLSRSNQPQHF. CDR3 DNA: TGTGCCAGCAGTTACTTATCACGGAGCAATCAGCCCCAGCATTTT.

The rearrangement links TRBV4-1 to TRBJ2-3; TRBD1 might be the D (5 bases). From germline, CDR1 is MGHRA and CDR2 YSYEKL. V gave up 1 base and J gave up 5 bases, with 10 bases separating them. CDR3 length: 14 residues. The CDR3 bases are TGCGCCAGCAGCCAAGCCCCACAGGAAGATACGCAGTATTTT. Protein product: CASSQAPQEDTQYF.

The chain recombines TRBV7-9 with TRBJ1-3; D may be TRBD1 (6 bases). CDR3 length: 15 residues. CDR1 is SEHNR, CDR2 FQNEAQ, per germline (reference sequence). V was shortened by 7 bases and J by 0 bases, with 13 bases between the two germline ends. The CDR3 nucleotides read TGTGCCAGCACTAGGACAGACCACTCTGGAAACACCATATATTTT. Encoded protein: CASTRTDHSGNTIYF.

The chain couples TRBV2 to TRBJ2-2; D perhaps matches TRBD1 (6 bases). V gave up 7 bases and J gave up 1 base, with 10 bases separating them. CDR1 and CDR2 from the germline V gene are SNHLY and FYNNEI. This CDR3 contains 14 residues. The CDR3 coding sequence is TGTGCCAGCAAAATAGGGGGGAACACCGGGGAGCTGTTTTTT. Amino acids: CASKIGGNTGELFF.

This chain joins TRBV7-2 and TRBJ2-7; D may be TRBD1 (6 bases). V was shortened by 6 bases and J by 6 bases, with 15 bases between the two germline ends. This CDR3 region has 13 residues. From germline, CDR1 is SGHTA and CDR2 FQGNSA. CDR3 protein: CASSSIGGGEQYF. The CDR3 DNA reads as TGTGCCAGCAGTTCGATTGGGGGCGGCGAGCAGTACTTC. Full variable domain (rest looked up from reference TRBV7-2 and TRBJ2-7): GAGVSQSPSNKVTEKGKDVELRCDPISGHTALYWYRQSLGQGLEFLIYFQGNSAPDKSGLPSDRFSAERTGGSVSTLTIQRTQQEDSAVYLCASSSIGGGEQYFGPGTRLTVT.

The rearrangement links TRBV5-4 to TRBJ2-2, with D uncertain. Germline-derived CDR1 and CDR2 are SGHNT and YYREEE (reference sequence). This CDR3 region has 14 residues. V lost 0 bases and J lost 5, with 8 bases in between. The CDR3: CASSLEERTGELFF. The CDR3 DNA is TGTGCCAGCAGCTTGGAGGAGCGAACCGGGGAGCTGTTTTTT.